Presented here are 27 T cell receptor beta chains from one specimen sequenced in a study of shared clonotypes between healthy human individuals. This table comes from immunoSEQ multiplex PCR, and its TCRdb copy is limited to in-frame clones, with some not included. The sample contains hundreds of thousands of clones, nearly 95% of which appear only once. Positively selected for CCR7, the CD45RO-negative cells used as naive CD8 cells excluded terminally differentiated effector memory CD45RA+ cells. Sequencing was carried out using naive CD8+ T cells sorted from blood. The origin of the receptors is a man between 25 and 39 years old in good health.

This clone was seen a single time. The chain couples TRBV7-2 to TRBJ1-2; 8 bases map to TRBD1. Germline CDR1 is SGHTA and CDR2 is FQGNSA. CDR3 size: 16 residues. V lost 1 base to trimming and J lost 1 base; unmatched junction nucleotides: 5. CDR3 DNA sequence: TGTGCCAGCAGCTTAGTTGCAGGGGGCGTTAACTATGGCTACACCTTC. Translated, it gives CASSLVAGGVNYGYTF.

The chain carries TRBV4-3 and TRBJ2-1, with D perhaps matching TRBD2 (5 bases). V lost 4 bases and J lost 6, with 16 bases in between. CDR1 and CDR2 (germline): LGHNA, YSLEER. CDR3 length: 15 amino acids. DNA of the CDR3: TGCGCCAGCAGCCCACACCCGGGGTTTGCCAATGAGCAGTTCTTC. This encodes CASSPHPGFANEQFF.

The V and J genes are TRBV5-1 and TRBJ2-3; 9 positions agree with TRBD1. The CDR3 runs to 16 residues. Looked up from germline, CDR1 is SGHRS and CDR2 is YFSETQ. V trimming: 1 base; J trimming: 2 bases; junction bases outside the gene matches: 5. The CDR3 loop is CASSLMTGGITDTQYF. In DNA, the CDR3 is TGCGCCAGCAGCTTGATGACAGGGGGAATCACAGATACGCAGTATTTT.

A few counts support this clone. The chain is built from TRBV30 and TRBJ2-2, with unresolved D. The germline gives CDR1 GTSNPN, CDR2 SVGIG (reference sequence). This CDR3 is built from 14 residues. The germline V and J ends were trimmed by 2 bases and 6 bases, with 13 bases remaining between them. CDR3 DNA sequence: TGTGCCTGGAGTTTGACCGGCGGTCCCGGGGAGCTGTTTTTT. This encodes CAWSLTGGPGELFF. The full variable domain, rest sourced from reference TRBV30 and TRBJ2-2, is SQTIHQWPATLVQPVGSPLSLECTVEGTSNPNLYWYRQAAGRGLQLLFYSVGIGQISSEVPQNLSASRPQDRQFILSSKKLLLSDSGFYLCAWSLTGGPGELFFGEGSRLTVL.

The V and J genes are TRBV5-1 and TRBJ2-2, with 7 bases that match TRBD1. Looked up from germline, CDR1 is SGHRS and CDR2 is YFSETQ. CDR3 size: 17 residues. Trimming took 4 bases from V and 3 from J; bases not matched to a gene: 12. CDR3 DNA: TGCGCCAGCAGCGTAGGAAACTTACAGGGGTACACCGGGGAGCTGTTTTTT. Protein: CASSVGNLQGYTGELFF.

CDR3 nucleotides: TGTGCCAGCAGTTTATCGTCGAAGAGAGAGCAGTACTTC. Its protein product is CASSLSSKREQYF. This chain connects TRBV27 to TRBJ2-7; D ambiguous. The germline gives CDR1 MNHEY, CDR2 SMNVEV (reference sequence). The CDR3 has 13 residues. V lost 0 bases and J 7 bases, leaving 10 bases between the germline ends.

The chain has TRBV27 and TRBJ2-3; D perhaps matches TRBD1 (5 bases). The CDR3 sequence is 16 residues long. Germline V CDR1 and CDR2: MNHEY, SMNVEV (reference sequence). Trimming pared 0 bases from V and 0 bases from J, leaving 10 bases between. The CDR3 spells CASSLSGAGSTDTQYF. The DNA for the CDR3 is TGTGCCAGCAGTTTATCAGGGGCCGGGAGCACAGATACGCAGTATTTT.

This clone showed up just once. The chain joins TRBV7-6 to TRBJ2-7; 11 bases are shared with TRBD2. The germline gives CDR1 SGHVS, CDR2 FNYEAQ. The CDR3 spans 16 residues. J was trimmed by 2 bases and V by 4 bases; bases with no gene match: 7. In DNA, the CDR3 is TGTGCCAGCAGCTCGGAATTAGCGGGAGGGACCTACGAGCAGTACTTC. Amino acid sequence: CASSSELAGGTYEQYF.

The gene calls are TRBV5-4 and TRBJ2-7, with TRBD1 identical over 10 bases. The length of the CDR3 is 15 residues. CDR1 and CDR2 from the germline V gene are SGHNT and YYREEE (reference sequence). The trim removed 4 bases at V and 5 bases at J, leaving 9 bases unmatched. For the CDR3, the DNA is TGTGCCAGCAGCACCCCCGGGACAGGGGTCGACGAGCAGTACTTC. Translated: CASSTPGTGVDEQYF.

This clone showed up just a few times. The chain joins TRBV7-9 to TRBJ2-2; D gene ambiguous. This CDR3 contains 15 residues. Germline CDR1 is SEHNR and CDR2 is FQNEAQ (reference sequence). V lost 1 base and J lost 6, with 12 bases in between. Here the CDR3 DNA reads TGTGCCAGCAGCTTAGTTAGCTCCCTCGCCGGGGAGCTGTTTTTT. Translating it yields CASSLVSSLAGELFF.

The rearrangement joins TRBV6-5 to TRBJ1-1; perhaps TRBD1 as D (5 bases). This CDR3 contains 16 residues. The ends were cut back, 2 bases at V and 1 base at J, with 14 bases in the middle. Germline values: CDR1 MNHEY, CDR2 SVGAGI. This CDR3 is CASSYTGTEPNTEAFF. The DNA for the CDR3 is TGTGCCAGCAGTTACACTGGGACCGAACCGAACACTGAAGCTTTCTTT.

The gene calls are TRBV29-1 and TRBJ2-5; 12 bases are a match to TRBD2. The germline CDR1 and CDR2 sequences are SQVTM and ANQGSEA. This CDR3 is 14 amino acids long. Trimming cost V 8 bases and J 5 bases; bases outside gene matches: 9. Here the CDR3 reads CSPGLAGQGETQYF. CDR3 coding DNA: TGCAGCCCCGGACTAGCGGGGCAAGGGGAGACCCAGTACTTC.

The gene calls are TRBV4-3 and TRBJ2-2, with D perhaps TRBD2 (6 bases). The V gene lost 0 bases and the J gene lost 5 bases, with 16 bases spanning the gap. The CDR3 is made up of 17 amino acids. Germline V gives CDR1 LGHNA, CDR2 YSLEER. The CDR3 loop reads CASSQESGGSLTGELFF. In DNA, the CDR3 is TGCGCCAGCAGCCAAGAAAGTGGGGGGTCGCTTACCGGGGAGCTGTTTTTT.

This clone was seen only once. The gene calls are TRBV7-9 and TRBJ2-7; D might be TRBD1 (6 bases). The V end lost 5 bases, the J end lost 2 bases, and 22 bases lay between the germline ends. The germline CDR1 and CDR2 sequences are SEHNR and FQNEAQ (reference sequence). The CDR3 consists of 17 residues. The CDR3 sequence: CASSPQTRQAATYEQYF. In nucleotides, the CDR3 is TGTGCCAGCAGCCCCCAAACCCGACAGGCCGCGACCTACGAGCAGTACTTC.

CDR3: CASSFGATGELFF. CDR3 bases: TGTGCCAGCAGTTTCGGGGCCACCGGGGAGCTGTTTTTT. The gene calls are TRBV27 and TRBJ2-2; tentatively, D is TRBD1 or TRBD2 (5 bases each). CDR1 MNHEY and CDR2 SMNVEV come from the germline V gene (reference sequence). The CDR3 contains 13 residues. V lost 3 bases and J 4 bases, leaving 6 bases between the germline ends.

The DNA of the CDR3 is TGTGCCAGCAGCCTTAGCGGGAGGGTGTCCTACAATGAGCAGTTCTTC. Amino acids: CASSLSGRVSYNEQFF. The chain recombines TRBV7-9 with TRBJ2-1, with 11 bases fitting TRBD2. This CDR3 region has 16 residues. Germline lookup yields CDR1 SEHNR and CDR2 FQNEAQ (reference sequence). Unmatched junction bases numbered 4, after V lost 5 bases and J lost 1 base.

The rearrangement joins TRBV4-1 to TRBJ2-7; perhaps D is TRBD1 or TRBD2 (5 bases each). There are 14 residues in the CDR3. V dropped 3 bases and J dropped 2 bases, with 11 bases sitting between them. Germline CDR1 reads MGHRA; CDR2 reads YSYEKL. The CDR3 sequence: CASSQSLGAYEQYF. The DNA for the CDR3 is TGCGCCAGCAGCCAGTCCCTGGGGGCCTACGAGCAGTACTTC.

The chain couples TRBV6-6 to TRBJ2-1; 7 nucleotides agree with TRBD1. With 4 bases clipped from V and 6 bases from J, the junction kept 6 bases outside the gene matches. The germline V gene has CDR1 MNHNY and CDR2 SVGAGI (reference sequence). This CDR3 spans 14 amino acids. CDR3 DNA: TGTGCCAGCAGTTCATCGACAGGGCGCAATGAGCAGTTCTTC. Its translation is CASSSSTGRNEQFF.

The V gene is TRBV30, the J gene TRBJ2-7; 8 nucleotides agree with TRBD1. CDR3 length: 14 amino acids. The trim removed 0 bases at V and 6 bases at J, leaving 7 bases unmatched. Per the germline V gene, CDR1 is GTSNPN and CDR2 is SVGIG (reference sequence). The CDR3 DNA reads as TGTGCCTGGAGTGTAGGGCAGGGGGCTGGCGAGCAGTACTTC. Protein product: CAWSVGQGAGEQYF. Based on the CDR3 plus reference TRBV30 and TRBJ2-7, the full variable domain is SQTIHQWPATLVQPVGSPLSLECTVEGTSNPNLYWYRQAAGRGLQLLFYSVGIGQISSEVPQNLSASRPQDRQFILSSKKLLLSDSGFYLCAWSVGQGAGEQYFGPGTRLTVT.

This rearrangement joins TRBV6-4 to TRBJ2-7, with D tentatively TRBD2 (7 bases). Germline CDR1 and CDR2: MRHNA and SNTAGT. Trimming removed 6 bases from V and 7 bases from J, with 28 bases in between. This CDR3 is built from 17 residues. As DNA, the CDR3 is TGTGCCAGCAGCGCCTATACGGGGGGACTACAGGGAGGGGAGCAGTACTTC. The encoded protein is CASSAYTGGLQGGEQYF.

This rearrangement joins TRBV28 to TRBJ2-7, with D tentatively TRBD2 (6 bases). The V gene's germline CDR1 is MDHEN and CDR2 SYDVKM. Trimming removed 5 bases at V and 0 bases at J, with 23 bases between. This CDR3 spans 18 amino acids. The CDR3 sequence is CASSPRTRDFNRSYEQYF. The CDR3 nucleotides read TGTGCCAGCAGTCCACGCACCCGGGACTTCAATCGCTCCTACGAGCAGTACTTC.

This chain connects TRBV4-3 to TRBJ2-3, with TRBD1 matching 7 bases. The CDR3 is 13 residues long. Germline values: CDR1 LGHNA, CDR2 YSLEER. Trimming at V came to 4 bases and at J to 15 bases, leaving 13 bases not matched to a gene. The CDR3 DNA reads as TGCGCCAGCAGCCGGGGACCGGGACAGATTTACTATTTT. It yields the protein CASSRGPGQIYYF.

This chain links TRBV29-1 with TRBJ2-1; 10 bases line up with TRBD2. CDR1 is SQVTM, CDR2 ANQGSEA, per germline. V shed 0 bases, J shed 7 bases, and the junction held 6 bases outside the gene matches. The CDR3 has 15 residues. The CDR3 loop reads CSVEDPGLAVNEQFF. CDR3 in DNA: TGCAGCGTTGAAGATCCCGGACTAGCGGTTAATGAGCAGTTCTTC.

The chain uses TRBV28 and TRBJ2-3, with D possibly being TRBD1 (6 bases). There are 14 residues in the CDR3. V was shortened by 8 bases and J by 2 bases, with 14 bases between the two germline ends. Germline V gene lookup returns CDR1 MDHEN and CDR2 SYDVKM. The DNA for the CDR3 is TGTGCCAGCTCATGGGGGCGAAACACAGATACGCAGTATTTT. Translated: CASSWGRNTDTQYF.

This rearrangement joins TRBV28 to TRBJ2-7, with D tentatively TRBD1 or TRBD2 (5 bases each). Trimming stripped 6 bases from V and 0 bases from J, with 15 bases between. Per the germline V gene, CDR1 is MDHEN and CDR2 is SYDVKM. CDR3 size: 15 residues. The CDR3 reads CASRPGTLSSYEQYF. CDR3 sequence (DNA): TGTGCCAGCAGGCCCGGGACCCTAAGCTCCTACGAGCAGTACTTC.

This clone was found once. The chain combines TRBV2 with TRBJ2-2; D unclear. Trimming removed 2 bases at V and 9 bases at J, with 10 bases between. The CDR3 covers 13 residues. The germline V gene encodes CDR1 SNHLY and CDR2 FYNNEI. CDR3 coding DNA: TGTGCCAGCAGTGAATCTGGTATACGGGAGCTGTTTTTT. This translates into CASSESGIRELFF. Based on the CDR3 plus reference TRBV2 and TRBJ2-2, the full variable domain is EPEVTQTPSHQVTQMGQEVILRCVPISNHLYFYWYRQILGQKVEFLVSFYNNEISEKSEIFDDQFSVERPDGSNFTLKIRSTKLEDSAMYFCASSESGIRELFFGEGSRLTVL.

CDR3 DNA: TGTGCCAGTAGTGTCGGGACAGGCAGCTACGAGCAGTACTTC. Translated: CASSVGTGSYEQYF. This sequence joins TRBV19 and TRBJ2-7; 8 bases are a match to TRBD1. The CDR3 consists of 14 residues. Germline-derived CDR1 and CDR2 are LNHDA and SQIVND (reference sequence). The junction had 6 bases not matched to a gene; V was cut back by 5 bases and J by 3 bases.